These 6 T cell receptor beta chains were sequenced from one sample in a study of T cells in Graves' hyperthyroidism and ophthalmopathy. Amplification of TCR beta CDR3 regions used RNA as the template. Initially, a first-round RT-PCR of the TCR CDR3 employed the HTBI primer set. TCRdb used MiXCR to reprocess the multiplex PCR reads, holding one entry per CDR3 protein. The sample shows about 380,000 distinct CDR3 sequences, about 18% of them seen only once. Sequenced sample: blood. These receptors were taken from a man younger than 35 with Graves' ophthalmopathy.

This clonotype was counted ten times or more. V and J are TRBV5-1 and TRBJ2-3; perhaps TRBD2 as D (6 bases). This CDR3 is 14 amino acids long. Trimming removed 3 bases from V and 5 bases from J, with 13 bases in between. In germline, CDR1 is SGHRS, CDR2 YFSETQ. CDR3 in amino acids: CASSSGTLQDTQYF. The CDR3 DNA reads as TGCGCCAGCAGCTCTGGGACTCTCCAAGATACGCAGTATTTT. The whole variable domain, filled in from reference TRBV5-1 and TRBJ2-3, reads KAGVTQTPRYLIKTRGQQVTLSCSPISGHRSVSWYQQTPGQGLQFLFEYFSETQRNKGNFPGRFSGRQFSNSRSEMNVSTLELGDSALYLCASSSGTLQDTQYFGPGTRLTVL.

The V and J genes are TRBV4-1 and TRBJ2-7, with D perhaps being TRBD1 or TRBD2 (6 bases each). The CDR3 consists of 15 residues. Trimming stripped 4 bases from V and 2 bases from J, with 15 bases between. CDR1 is MGHRA, CDR2 YSYEKL, per germline. The CDR3 here is CASSPGSRGAYEQYF. The CDR3 region has the DNA TGCGCCAGCAGCCCAGGATCAAGGGGGGCCTACGAGCAGTACTTC.

This clonotype was picked up many times. The chain recombines TRBV28 with TRBJ2-3; 12 bases are a match to TRBD2. This CDR3 is 19 amino acids long. Germline CDR1 MDHEN, CDR2 SYDVKM. Unmatched junction bases numbered 15, after V lost 6 bases and J lost 2 bases. The CDR3 protein is CASREGVTSGGDDTDTQYF. The CDR3 DNA follows: TGTGCCAGCAGGGAAGGGGTGACTAGCGGGGGCGATGACACAGATACGCAGTATTTT.

In this sample, this clonotype turned up many times. V usage is TRBV18 and J usage is TRBJ1-2, with D hard to call. Germline CDR1 KGHSH, CDR2 LQKENI. The ends were cut back, 2 bases at V and 3 bases at J, with 7 bases in the middle. This CDR3 contains 13 residues. The CDR3 spells CASSPGVDYGYTF. Here the CDR3 DNA reads TGTGCCAGCTCACCAGGGGTTGACTATGGCTACACCTTC.

This clonotype was observed at least ten times. V is TRBV11-3 and J is TRBJ2-5; D remains ambiguous. Per the germline V gene, CDR1 is SGHNT and CDR2 is YENEEA. The V end was cut by 5 bases, the J end by 9 bases, with 13 bases between. The CDR3 contains 12 residues. The CDR3 sequence: CASSLSLGPQYF. CDR3 in DNA: TGTGCCAGCAGCCTCAGCCTCGGGCCCCAGTACTTC.

This clonotype was observed many times. The chain couples TRBV20-1 to TRBJ1-2; no reliable D call. Per germline, CDR1 DFQATT and CDR2 SNEGSKA (reference sequence). The CDR3 sequence is 14 residues long. The V and J ends lost 6 bases and 3 bases respectively, with 17 bases between them. The CDR3 DNA is TGCAGTGCCGACCCGGACGGTGCTTACTATGGCTACACCTTC. This gives the protein CSADPDGAYYGYTF.